Each of the 25 T cell receptor beta chains below was sequenced from the same sample in a study of PD-L1 blockade in urothelial cancer. The protocol was immunoSEQ multiplex PCR, while the TCRdb copy is restricted to in-frame clones and leaves out a portion. The sample lists about 72,000 clones, 90% occurring once. As to time point: pretreatment peripheral blood. This sample comprised PBMCs, obtained around atezolizumab (anti-PD-L1) treatment. The receptors derive from a man between 65 and 85 years old with urothelial cancer.

V usage is TRBV28 and J usage is TRBJ2-7; D is ambiguous. This CDR3 comprises 11 residues. V was pared by 5 bases and J by 2 bases, with 4 bases between. Per germline, CDR1 MDHEN and CDR2 SYDVKM. For the CDR3, the DNA is TGTGCCAGCAGTACTCCCTACGAGCAGTACTTC. Amino acid sequence: CASSTPYEQYF.

This clone appeared many times. The V call is TRBV7-7, the J call TRBJ2-2; the match to TRBD2 covers 8 bases. The CDR3 is 15 residues long. In germline, CDR1 is SSHAT, CDR2 FNYEAQ (reference sequence). V shed 5 bases and J 4 bases; nucleotides not matched to a gene: 6. CDR3 protein: CASSTAGVGTGELFF. In DNA form, the CDR3 reads TGTGCCAGCAGCACAGCGGGAGTCGGCACCGGGGAGCTGTTTTTT.

The V gene is TRBV11-2, the J gene TRBJ2-7; 9 bases are a match to TRBD2. Germline CDR1 SGHAT, CDR2 FQNNGV. The CDR3 sequence is 15 residues long. V lost 5 bases to trimming and J lost 3 bases; unmatched junction nucleotides: 8. The CDR3 sequence is CASSRLQTSGYEQYF. The CDR3 coding sequence is TGTGCCAGCAGCCGCCTCCAGACTAGCGGCTACGAGCAGTACTTC.

The chain carries TRBV4-1 and TRBJ1-2; 9 bases map to TRBD1. Per the germline V gene, CDR1 is MGHRA and CDR2 is YSYEKL. V shed 3 bases, J shed 2 bases, and the junction held 7 bases outside the gene matches. The CDR3 runs to 16 residues. The CDR3 coding sequence is TGCGCCAGCAGCCAGCCACAGGGGGCTAGGAACTATGGCTACACCTTC. Encoded protein: CASSQPQGARNYGYTF.

The V and J genes are TRBV5-1 and TRBJ1-1; TRBD1 might be the D (5 bases). The length of the CDR3 is 14 residues. Germline lookup yields CDR1 SGHRS and CDR2 YFSETQ. The germline V and J ends were trimmed by 4 bases and 0 bases, with 10 bases remaining between them. The CDR3 loop reads CASSPMTVNTEAFF. The CDR3 DNA is TGCGCCAGCAGCCCTATGACAGTGAACACTGAAGCTTTCTTT. Full variable domain (remainder filled in from reference TRBV5-1 and TRBJ1-1): KAGVTQTPRYLIKTRGQQVTLSCSPISGHRSVSWYQQTPGQGLQFLFEYFSETQRNKGNFPGRFSGRQFSNSRSEMNVSTLELGDSALYLCASSPMTVNTEAFFGQGTRLTVV.

In this sample, this clone turned up once. CDR3 amino acids: CASSISRGLRGEKLFF. CDR3 bases: TGTGCCAGCTCCATATCTAGGGGGCTAAGAGGTGAAAAACTGTTTTTT. The V call is TRBV18, the J call TRBJ1-4, with 7 bases fitting TRBD1. The trim removed 6 bases at V and 7 bases at J, leaving 14 bases unmatched. This CDR3 spans 16 amino acids. The germline gives CDR1 KGHSH, CDR2 LQKENI.

The J gene is TRBJ2-2, the V gene TRBV28; D not certain. Trimming removed 4 bases at V and 2 bases at J, with 5 bases between. This CDR3 is built from 13 residues. CDR1 and CDR2 from the germline V gene are MDHEN and SYDVKM. DNA of the CDR3: TGTGCCAGCAGTTCCGTTAACACCGGGGAGCTGTTTTTT. Translating gives CASSSVNTGELFF.

This rearrangement joins TRBV25-1 to TRBJ1-5; maybe TRBD1 (5 bases). The CDR3 is made up of 13 amino acids. Germline CDR1 MGHDK, CDR2 SYGVNS. V was pared by 3 bases and J by 7 bases, with 10 bases between. The CDR3 protein is CASSDVGGQPQHF. CDR3 coding DNA: TGTGCCAGCAGTGACGTGGGGGGGCAGCCCCAGCATTTT.

V is TRBV15 and J is TRBJ2-6, with D possibly TRBD1 on 6 matching bases. In germline, CDR1 is LNHNV, CDR2 YYDKDF (reference sequence). This CDR3 has 19 residues. The germline V and J ends were trimmed by 0 bases and 1 base, with 16 bases remaining between them. CDR3 sequence (DNA): TGTGCCACCAGCAGAGATCGGAGCAGGGGTCCTTCTGGGGCCAACGTCCTGACTTTC. Its protein product is CATSRDRSRGPSGANVLTF.

The rearrangement uses TRBV5-5 and TRBJ2-1; 10 bases fit TRBD1. This CDR3 spans 15 amino acids. CDR1 SGHKS and CDR2 YYEKEE come from the germline V gene (reference sequence). Trimming removed 1 base from V and 7 bases from J; junction bases left unmatched: 5. The CDR3 sequence is CASSLWDRGLNEQFF. The CDR3 bases are TGTGCCAGCAGCTTGTGGGACAGGGGTTTAAATGAGCAGTTCTTC.

This clone has only one observation. The chain employs TRBV6-6 and TRBJ2-6, with D perhaps matching TRBD1 (5 bases). V dropped 6 bases and J dropped 3 bases, with 12 bases sitting between them. Germline V lookup: CDR1 MNHNY, CDR2 SVGAGI (reference sequence). The CDR3 runs 15 residues. The CDR3 nucleotides are TGTGCCAGCAGCCAAAGGGGCGGTGGGGCCAACGTCCTGACTTTC. The encoded protein is CASSQRGGGANVLTF.

The rearrangement joins TRBV7-7 to TRBJ2-3; unclear D gene. Trimming took 5 bases from V and 4 from J, leaving 10 bases between them. Germline lookup yields CDR1 SSHAT and CDR2 FNYEAQ (reference sequence). CDR3 length: 13 amino acids. The CDR3 loop reads CASSPLTPDTQYF. DNA of the CDR3: TGTGCCAGCAGCCCCCTCACTCCAGATACGCAGTATTTT.

V gene TRBV4-1 combines with J gene TRBJ2-6; TRBD2 is a possible D gene (5 bases). This CDR3 is built from 21 residues. The germline gives CDR1 MGHRA, CDR2 YSYEKL. Deletions cut 3 bases from V and 0 bases from J, with 24 bases between. The CDR3 nucleotides are TGCGCCAGCAGCCACCCCGGGCCGGGGTACCCTCGGAGCTCTGGGGCCAACGTCCTGACTTTC. Translated, it gives CASSHPGPGYPRSSGANVLTF.

Comment on this clone: Because the CDR3 is missing its conserved closing phenylalanine or tryptophan, this is likely a read error. It is unclear where the CDR3 begins or ends on the DNA, so no DNA is shown, and the CDR3 is as TCRdb lists it. The chain carries TRBV27 and TRBJ2-7; no DNA check was done on the table's D call, TRBD1. Germline CDR1 MNHEY, CDR2 SMNVEV (reference sequence). Inclusive of both ends, the CDR3 amounts to 11 amino acids. CDR3: CASTATGGLLG.

The rearrangement joins TRBV12-2 to TRBJ1-2; the table's D gene call, TRBD1, was not cross checked with the DNA. TRBV12-2 is an annotated pseudogene. This CDR3 contains 16 residues. This CDR3 is CASRLAGGQGGSGYTF. Here the CDR3 DNA reads TGTGCAAGTCGCTTAGCTGGTGGACAGGGAGGAAGTGGCTACACCTTC.

This clone was detected once. The chain joins TRBV2 to TRBJ1-5, with no clear D. Between the trimmed V and J ends, which lost 6 bases and 4 bases, there was a span of 16 bases. Germline lookup yields CDR1 SNHLY and CDR2 FYNNEI. The CDR3 totals 15 residues. Here the CDR3 DNA reads TGTGCCAGCAGGGGTAACGGAGGGTTGAATCAGCCCCAGCATTTT. This translates into CASRGNGGLNQPQHF.

The chain couples TRBV27 to TRBJ1-5; the match to TRBD1 covers 10 bases. The CDR3 runs 15 residues. Per the germline V gene, CDR1 is MNHEY and CDR2 is SMNVEV (reference sequence). V gave up 6 bases and J gave up 0 bases; unmatched junction bases: 2. The CDR3 sequence is CASRTGGLSNQPQHF. The CDR3 nucleotides are TGTGCCAGCAGGACAGGGGGCCTTAGCAATCAGCCCCAGCATTTT.

J is TRBJ2-7 and V is TRBV5-1, with 8 bases aligning to TRBD2. V was clipped by 5 bases and J by 1 base; unmatched bases: 5. The CDR3 totals 14 residues. Germline CDR1 and CDR2: SGHRS and YFSETQ. The CDR3 sequence is CASRTGGSSYEQYF. The DNA for the CDR3 is TGCGCCAGCAGAACGGGAGGGTCGTCCTACGAGCAGTACTTC.

The chain combines TRBV5-1 with TRBJ2-7; 7 bases are shared with TRBD2. The CDR3 is 15 residues long. CDR1 and CDR2 from the germline V gene are SGHRS and YFSETQ. The V and J ends lost 3 bases and 3 bases, in that order; junction bases with no gene match: 9. In nucleotides, the CDR3 is TGCGCCAGCAGCTCAGGACTAGACTCATACTACGAGCAGTACTTC. This sequence encodes CASSSGLDSYYEQYF.

V is TRBV18 and J is TRBJ2-7; possible D gene TRBD2, 6 bases. V dropped 2 bases and J dropped 7 bases, with 12 bases sitting between them. In germline, CDR1 is KGHSH, CDR2 LQKENI. This CDR3 is 13 amino acids long. The CDR3 nucleotides are TGTGCCAGCTCACCATCCCCGACTAGGGAGCAGTACTTC. It codes for CASSPSPTREQYF. Full variable domain (outside the CDR3, taken from reference TRBV18 and TRBJ2-7): NAGVMQNPRHLVRRRGQEARLRCSPMKGHSHVYWYRQLPEEGLKFMVYLQKENIIDESGMPKERFSAEFPKEGPSILRIQQVVRGDSAAYFCASSPSPTREQYFGPGTRLTVT.

This chain connects TRBV7-9 to TRBJ2-2; the match to TRBD2 covers 9 bases. Germline lookup yields CDR1 SEHNR and CDR2 FQNEAQ (reference sequence). Germline trimming cut 4 bases from V and 2 bases from J; bases unmatched to any gene: 11. This CDR3 contains 18 residues. This CDR3 reads CASSSPPPSGVNTGELFF. CDR3 DNA: TGTGCCAGCAGCTCACCCCCCCCTAGCGGGGTAAACACCGGGGAGCTGTTTTTT. The full variable domain, rest sourced from reference TRBV7-9 and TRBJ2-2, is DTGVSQNPRHKITKRGQNVTFRCDPISEHNRLYWYRQTLGQGPEFLTYFQNEAQLEKSRLLSDRFSAERPKGSFSTLEIQRTEQGDSAMYLCASSSPPPSGVNTGELFFGEGSRLTVL.

The chain has TRBV5-1 and TRBJ2-1, with TRBD2 matching over 10 bases. The CDR3 contains 16 residues. The trim removed 5 bases at V and 4 bases at J, leaving 9 bases unmatched. The germline gives CDR1 SGHRS, CDR2 YFSETQ. The CDR3 loop is CASRIRLAGLYNEQFF. The CDR3 region has the DNA TGCGCCAGCAGAATCCGACTAGCGGGCCTTTACAATGAGCAGTTCTTC.

V and J are TRBV5-1 and TRBJ2-3, with 12 bases identical to TRBD1. V lost 3 bases to trimming and J lost 4 bases; unmatched junction nucleotides: 9. Germline lookup yields CDR1 SGHRS and CDR2 YFSETQ. The CDR3 extends over 17 amino acids. The CDR3 spells CASSWGPGTGGADTQYF. The CDR3 DNA sequence: TGCGCCAGCAGCTGGGGCCCCGGGACAGGGGGCGCAGATACGCAGTATTTT.

This chain joins TRBV5-1 and TRBJ2-7, with no clear D. V dropped 4 bases and J dropped 4 bases, with 9 bases sitting between them. The germline gives CDR1 SGHRS, CDR2 YFSETQ. The CDR3 spans 12 residues. This CDR3 is CASSPERYEQYF. CDR3 in DNA: TGCGCCAGCAGCCCGGAGAGGTACGAGCAGTACTTC.

J is TRBJ2-2 and V is TRBV12-5; maybe TRBD1 (6 bases). This CDR3 spans 14 amino acids. V was cut by 3 bases and J by 8 bases, with 13 bases left in between. The germline CDR1 and CDR2 sequences are LGHNT and FRNRAP. Written as DNA, the CDR3 is TGTGCTAGTGGTTTCTTACAGGGAATGGGGGAGCTGTTTTTT. Residues: CASGFLQGMGELFF.